A single sample is the source of the 3 T cell receptor beta chains below, sequenced in a study of shared clonotypes between healthy human individuals. The protocol was immunoSEQ multiplex PCR, while the TCRdb copy is restricted to in-frame clones and leaves out a portion. The table lists around 550,000 clones, about 95% of them singletons, with over 0.1% in the top ten. CD45RO-negative, CCR7-positively selected cells formed the naive CD8 fraction, excluding terminally differentiated effector memory CD45RA+ cells. The specimen was naive CD8+ T cells sorted from blood. The receptors shown here come from a young woman in good health.

The rearrangement uses TRBV18 and TRBJ2-3, with D perhaps TRBD1 (6 bases). V lost 2 bases to trimming and J lost 2 bases, with 14 bases between them. Germline V gives CDR1 KGHSH, CDR2 LQKENI. This CDR3 has 16 residues. The CDR3 sequence: CASSPVPGHNTDTQYF. The CDR3 nucleotides are TGTGCCAGCTCACCAGTACCGGGACATAACACAGATACGCAGTATTTT.

As for this clone: The sample contains more than one DNA sequence encoding this CDR3. The chain uses TRBV5-1 and TRBJ1-1; tentatively, D is TRBD1 (5 bases). Germline V CDR1 and CDR2: SGHRS, YFSETQ. This CDR3 comprises 14 residues. V lost 0 bases, J lost 0 bases, and 6 bases lay in between. The CDR3 DNA is TGCGCCAGCAGCTTGGTGGGGGTGAACACTGAAGCTTTCTTT. Residues: CASSLVGVNTEAFF.

The chain has TRBV14 and TRBJ2-7, with D possibly matching TRBD2 (5 bases). Germline assignment: CDR1 SGHDN and CDR2 FVKESK. The CDR3 extends over 13 amino acids. V was cut by 6 bases and J by 6 bases, with 15 bases left in between. In DNA form, the CDR3 reads TGTGCCAGCAGGCTGGGCCTACTAGGCGAGCAGTACTTC. The encoded protein is CASRLGLLGEQYF.